The source of this T cell receptor (beta chain) is a study of cytomegalovirus exposure and HLA in healthy donors. Overall study: The roughly 130 validation repertoires used the same platform as the roughly 670 first-cohort repertoires (as reported by a later analysis). Points from the study as a whole: The authors enumerated under 200 TCR beta chains as linked to cytomegalovirus. TCR clusters originating in the first cohort tended to co-occur in the 110 or so validation repertoires, according to a later analysis. A classifier reportedly called cytomegalovirus status with high sensitivity and specificity.

As regards this clone: No antigen is known for it.

Using immunoSEQ multiplex PCR, the repertoire was profiled, and TCRdb retains in-frame clones only, with some absent. This table has 200,000 to 250,000 clones, over 70% appearing once. The specimen was PBMCs. The clonotype originates from a woman between 25 and 40 years old in good health and CMV-seropositive.

The DNA for the CDR3 is TGTGCCAGTAGTACCCTTCCACGGAACACTGAAGCTTTCTTT. Amino acid sequence: CASSTLPRNTEAFF. V usage is TRBV19 and J usage is TRBJ1-1; D unclear. Trimming removed 4 bases from V and 1 base from J, with 10 bases in between. The CDR3 runs 14 residues. Germline V gene data show CDR1 as LNHDA and CDR2 as SQIVND (reference sequence).